The next 3 T cell receptor beta chains were all read from a single sample in a study of cytomegalovirus exposure and HLA in healthy donors. Primers included in the PCR were 60 Vbeta and 13 Jbeta primers. Profiled with immunoSEQ multiplex PCR; TCRdb holds only in-frame clones, not every one. The repertoire has 100,000 or so clones, approximately 72% of them found once; the top ten carry roughly 2%. Sequencing used PBMCs. The receptors come from a woman aged 40-49 years in good health and CMV-seronegative.

The V and J genes are TRBV27 and TRBJ2-4; 8 nucleotides match TRBD2. Germline V gene lookup returns CDR1 MNHEY and CDR2 SMNVEV (reference sequence). The CDR3 has 13 residues. V was clipped by 0 bases and J by 8 bases; unmatched bases: 0. The CDR3 spells CASSLSSGDIQYF. The CDR3 DNA follows: TGTGCCAGCAGTTTATCTAGCGGGGACATTCAGTACTTC.

This rearrangement joins TRBV19 to TRBJ1-1; 9 nucleotides match TRBD1. CDR3 length equals 17 residues. The V gene end was trimmed by 6 bases and the J gene end by 1 base; junction bases not matched to a gene: 12. Germline V lookup: CDR1 LNHDA, CDR2 SQIVND (reference sequence). The DNA for the CDR3 is TGTGCCAGTAGACCGGGACAGGGATCCCGATCGAACACTGAAGCTTTCTTT. Translated: CASRPGQGSRSNTEAFF.

The chain uses TRBV7-9 and TRBJ2-5; D is uncertain. The germline V gene encodes CDR1 SEHNR and CDR2 FQNEAQ (reference sequence). The CDR3 totals 13 residues. The V end lost 4 bases, the J end lost 0 bases, and 6 bases lay between the germline ends. CDR3 residues: CASSWANQETQYF. CDR3 DNA: TGTGCCAGCAGCTGGGCCAACCAAGAGACCCAGTACTTC.